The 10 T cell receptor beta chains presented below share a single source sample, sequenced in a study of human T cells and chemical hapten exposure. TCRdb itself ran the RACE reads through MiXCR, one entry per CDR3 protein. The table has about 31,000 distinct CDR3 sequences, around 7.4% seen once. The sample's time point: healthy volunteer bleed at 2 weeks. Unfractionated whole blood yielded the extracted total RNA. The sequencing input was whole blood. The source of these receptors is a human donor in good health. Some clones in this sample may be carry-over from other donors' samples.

CDR3 nucleotide sequence: TGTGCCAGCAGTCACAGGGGGGACAAGCTTGAAGCTTTCTTT. It specifies CASSHRGDKLEAFF. V gene TRBV6-5 combines with J gene TRBJ1-1; 8 bases line up with TRBD1. The junction had 9 bases not matched to a gene; V was cut back by 5 bases and J by 7 bases. The CDR3 is made up of 14 amino acids. Germline V gene data show CDR1 as MNHEY and CDR2 as SVGAGI.

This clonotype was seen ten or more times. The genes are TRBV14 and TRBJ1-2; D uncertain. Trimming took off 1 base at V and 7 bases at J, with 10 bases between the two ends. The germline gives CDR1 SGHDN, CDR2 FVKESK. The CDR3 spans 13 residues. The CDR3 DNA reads TGTGCCAGCAGCCAAGCTGGCGCAGCTGGCTACACCTTC. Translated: CASSQAGAAGYTF.

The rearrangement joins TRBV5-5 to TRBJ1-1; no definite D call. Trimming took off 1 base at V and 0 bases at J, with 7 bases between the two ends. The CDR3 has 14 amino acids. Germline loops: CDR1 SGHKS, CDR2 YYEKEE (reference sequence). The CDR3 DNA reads TGTGCCAGCAGCTTGTTAGGGTTGAACACTGAAGCTTTCTTT. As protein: CASSLLGLNTEAFF.

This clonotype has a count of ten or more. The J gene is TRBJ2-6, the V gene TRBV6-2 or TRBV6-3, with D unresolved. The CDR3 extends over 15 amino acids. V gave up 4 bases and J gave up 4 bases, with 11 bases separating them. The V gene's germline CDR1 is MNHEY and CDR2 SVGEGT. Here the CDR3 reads CASSSRPGGANVLTF. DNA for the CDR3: TGTGCCAGCAGTTCGCGACCCGGGGGGGCCAACGTCCTGACTTTC.

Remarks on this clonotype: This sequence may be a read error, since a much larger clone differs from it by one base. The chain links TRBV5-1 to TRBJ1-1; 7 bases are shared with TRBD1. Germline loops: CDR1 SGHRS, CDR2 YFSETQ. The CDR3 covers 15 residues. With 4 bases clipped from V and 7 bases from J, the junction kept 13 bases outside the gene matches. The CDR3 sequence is CASSVGPGGNVEAFF. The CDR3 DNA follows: TGCGCCAGCAGCGTGGGGCCAGGGGGAAATGTTGAAGCTTTCTTT.

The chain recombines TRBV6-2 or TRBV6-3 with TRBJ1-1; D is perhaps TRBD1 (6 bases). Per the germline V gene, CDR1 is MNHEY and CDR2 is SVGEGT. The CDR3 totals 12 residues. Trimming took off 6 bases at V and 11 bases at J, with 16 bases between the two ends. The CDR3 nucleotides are TGTGCCAGCAGACAGGGACCCGATTCGGCTTTCTTT. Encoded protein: CASRQGPDSAFF.

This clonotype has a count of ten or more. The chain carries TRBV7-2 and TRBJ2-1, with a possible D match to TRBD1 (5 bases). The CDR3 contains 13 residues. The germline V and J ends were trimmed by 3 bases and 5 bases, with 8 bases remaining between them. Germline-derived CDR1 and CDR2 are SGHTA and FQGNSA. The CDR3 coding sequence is TGTGCCAGCAGCTTTAGACAGAACAATGAGCAGTTCTTC. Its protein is CASSFRQNNEQFF.

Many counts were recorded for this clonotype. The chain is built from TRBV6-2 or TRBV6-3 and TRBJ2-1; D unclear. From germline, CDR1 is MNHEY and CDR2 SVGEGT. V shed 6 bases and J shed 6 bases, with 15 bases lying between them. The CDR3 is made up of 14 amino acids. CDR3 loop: CASSHSIETNEQFF. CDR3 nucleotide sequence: TGTGCCAGCAGCCACTCGATTGAGACCAATGAGCAGTTCTTC.

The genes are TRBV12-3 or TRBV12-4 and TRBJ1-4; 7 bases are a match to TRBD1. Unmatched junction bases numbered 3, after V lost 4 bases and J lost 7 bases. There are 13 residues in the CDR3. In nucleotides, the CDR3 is TGTGCCAGCAGTTCAGGGGGTGGTGAAAAACTGTTTTTT. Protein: CASSSGGGEKLFF.

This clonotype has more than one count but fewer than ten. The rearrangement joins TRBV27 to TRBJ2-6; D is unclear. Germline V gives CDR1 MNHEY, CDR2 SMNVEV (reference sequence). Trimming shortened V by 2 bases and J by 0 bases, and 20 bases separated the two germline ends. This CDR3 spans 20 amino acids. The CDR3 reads CASSLAGRPRVSSGANVLTF. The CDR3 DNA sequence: TGTGCCAGCAGTTTAGCAGGCCGACCGCGAGTCAGCTCTGGGGCCAACGTCCTGACTTTC.